The 13 T cell receptor beta chains below were found in one sample sequenced in a study of T-cell memory formation after mild COVID-19. TCRdb passed the 5' RACE reads through MiXCR, listing each CDR3 protein once. Here the sample spans about 350,000 distinct CDR3 sequences, 28% being singletons. Sequencing was carried out using PBMCs or a T cell subset sorted from them (not recorded which). These receptors originate from an adult woman who had mild COVID-19 (a few samples of this study predate the infection). Cell type and time point are not known.

The chain recombines TRBV2 with TRBJ2-2; tentative D call: TRBD2 (6 bases). CDR1 and CDR2 from the germline V gene are SNHLY and FYNNEI. V dropped 3 bases and J dropped 3 bases, with 11 bases sitting between them. CDR3 length: 15 residues. This CDR3 reads CASSERGRDTGELFF. In DNA form, the CDR3 reads TGTGCCAGCAGTGAGCGGGGCCGGGACACCGGGGAGCTGTTTTTT.

V is TRBV12-3 or TRBV12-4 and J is TRBJ1-1; D might be TRBD1 (5 bases). Trimming took off 5 bases at V and 0 bases at J, with 13 bases between the two ends. The CDR3 is 15 amino acids. The CDR3 protein is CASSNTRGMNTEAFF. CDR3 DNA sequence: TGTGCCAGCAGTAATACCCGGGGCATGAACACTGAAGCTTTCTTT.

This clonotype was recorded only once. This sequence joins TRBV5-5 and TRBJ2-7, with D possibly called TRBD1 or TRBD2 (5 bases each). V lost 1 base to trimming and J lost 1 base, with 12 bases between them. The length of the CDR3 is 15 residues. CDR1 and CDR2 (germline): SGHKS, YYEKEE (reference sequence). DNA for the CDR3: TGTGCCAGCAGCTTGTGGGGGAGTGGGTCCTACGAGCAGTACTTC. This gives the protein CASSLWGSGSYEQYF. The full variable domain, with the rest looked up from reference TRBV5-5 and TRBJ2-7, is DAGVTQSPTHLIKTRGQQVTLRCSPISGHKSVSWYQQVLGQGPQFIFQYYEKEERGRGNFPDRFSARQFPNYSSELNVNALLLGDSALYLCASSLWGSGSYEQYFGPGTRLTVT.

The rearrangement uses TRBV7-3 and TRBJ2-7; the match to TRBD1 covers 7 bases. Germline CDR1 SGHTA, CDR2 FQGTGA. The CDR3 loop spans 14 amino acids. Trimming removed 5 bases from V and 5 bases from J; junction bases left unmatched: 9. The CDR3 nucleotides are TGTGCCAGCAGCGCCTCACAGGGGTCTGACGAGCAGTACTTC. Protein: CASSASQGSDEQYF.

The genes are TRBV6-2 or TRBV6-3 and TRBJ2-7; D remains unclear. This CDR3 contains 11 residues. The V end lost 2 bases, the J end lost 6 bases, and 5 bases lay between the germline ends. Germline-derived CDR1 and CDR2 are MNHEY and SVGEGT. CDR3 in DNA: TGTGCCAGCAGTTACCGGGTCGAGCAGTACTTC. This sequence encodes CASSYRVEQYF.

The chain employs TRBV7-9 and TRBJ2-5, with D possibly TRBD1 on 6 matching bases. V was shortened by 6 bases and J by 4 bases, with 18 bases between the two germline ends. This CDR3 spans 15 amino acids. Germline V gene sequence: CDR1 SEHNR, CDR2 FQNEAQ (reference sequence). In DNA form, the CDR3 reads TGTGCCAGCAGACAAAGCAGGGGTAATGGAGAGACCCAGTACTTC. Its translation: CASRQSRGNGETQYF. Full variable domain (remainder filled in from reference TRBV7-9 and TRBJ2-5): DTGVSQNPRHKITKRGQNVTFRCDPISEHNRLYWYRQTLGQGPEFLTYFQNEAQLEKSRLLSDRFSAERPKGSFSTLEIQRTEQGDSAMYLCASRQSRGNGETQYFGPGTRLLVL.

This clonotype showed up just a few times. The rearrangement joins TRBV5-1 to TRBJ2-5; D ambiguous. CDR3 length: 14 amino acids. The germline gives CDR1 SGHRS, CDR2 YFSETQ. V was cut by 1 base and J by 4 bases, with 11 bases left in between. CDR3 coding DNA: TGCGCCAGCAGCTTGCTGTCTATGGGAGAGACCCAGTACTTC. It specifies CASSLLSMGETQYF.

This CDR3 is CASSDPSRGPRETQYF. The CDR3, as DNA: TGTGCCAGCAGTGACCCTTCTCGGGGCCCTCGAGAGACCCAGTACTTC. The chain joins TRBV12-3 or TRBV12-4 to TRBJ2-5; D is possibly TRBD1 or TRBD2 (5 bases each). V was shortened by 5 bases and J by 4 bases, with 20 bases between the two germline ends. The CDR3 extends over 16 amino acids.

This clonotype appeared a few times. The chain is built from TRBV7-3 and TRBJ1-2; TRBD1 matches at 8 bases. This CDR3 has 15 amino acids. J was trimmed by 4 bases and V by 5 bases; bases with no gene match: 9. Germline values: CDR1 SGHTA, CDR2 FQGTGA. CDR3 sequence: CASSPQGTGPYGYTF. DNA for the CDR3: TGTGCCAGCAGCCCACAGGGGACAGGCCCCTATGGCTACACCTTC.

This clonotype was picked up a small number of times. CDR3 bases: TGCAGCGTTGTAGGGGGACTGAACCTGAACACTGAAGCTTTCTTT. The encoded protein is CSVVGGLNLNTEAFF. The genes are TRBV29-1 and TRBJ1-1; weak D call: TRBD1 (6 bases). There are 15 residues in the CDR3. Germline V lookup: CDR1 SQVTM, CDR2 ANQGSEA. The V gene lost 4 bases and the J gene lost 0 bases, with 15 bases spanning the gap.

This clonotype was detected only a few times. This chain connects TRBV7-6 to TRBJ2-7; D is unclear. There are 15 residues in the CDR3. Trimming cost V 1 base and J 3 bases, with 13 bases left between them. The V gene's germline CDR1 is SGHVS and CDR2 FNYEAQ. The CDR3 loop is CASSLGSLTDYEQYF. The CDR3 DNA sequence: TGTGCCAGCAGCTTAGGGTCCCTAACAGACTACGAGCAGTACTTC.

The chain joins TRBV10-3 to TRBJ2-3; tentatively, D is TRBD1 (6 bases). Germline CDR1 is ENHRY and CDR2 is SYGVKD. Deletions cut 4 bases from V and 1 base from J, with 12 bases between. This CDR3 comprises 15 residues. The CDR3 here is CAISGGGRRTDTQYF. The CDR3 DNA follows: TGTGCCATCAGTGGTGGGGGCCGGCGCACAGATACGCAGTATTTT.

This clonotype was detected only a few times. The rearrangement uses TRBV2 and TRBJ2-1; 7 bases map to TRBD2. This CDR3 is built from 14 residues. The junction had 9 bases not matched to a gene; V was cut back by 4 bases and J by 9 bases. Germline-derived CDR1 and CDR2 are SNHLY and FYNNEI. The CDR3 reads CASSGGGSGSEQFF. CDR3 DNA sequence: TGTGCCAGCAGTGGCGGCGGGAGCGGCAGTGAGCAGTTCTTC.